This passage covers 10 T cell receptor beta chains from one sample sequenced in a study of identical twins. Via MiXCR, TCRdb re-called the 5' RACE reads, giving one row per CDR3 protein. Here the sample spans some 500,000 distinct CDR3 sequences, 13% to 15% being singletons. These data were also filed under a second study, of yellow fever vaccine responses in identical twins.

Sequenced: CD4+ T cells sorted from blood. Every receptor here comes from a young woman in good health.

This clonotype was observed once. The rearrangement uses TRBV20-1 and TRBJ2-7; D gene ambiguous. This CDR3 is 12 amino acids long. Trimming removed 3 bases from V and 0 bases from J, with 6 bases in between. Per the germline V gene, CDR1 is DFQATT and CDR2 is SNEGSKA (reference sequence). CDR3 sequence reads: CSASHDSYEQYF. The CDR3 region has the DNA TGCAGTGCTAGTCATGACTCCTACGAGCAGTACTTC.

The chain has TRBV18 and TRBJ2-7; 7 nucleotides line up with TRBD1. V was pared by 0 bases and J by 0 bases, with 5 bases of the junction left unmatched. The CDR3 length is 16 residues. Per germline, CDR1 KGHSH and CDR2 LQKENI. DNA of the CDR3: TGTGCCAGCTCACCACCTCAGGGACAGACCTCCTACGAGCAGTACTTC. The encoded protein is CASSPPQGQTSYEQYF.

The genes are TRBV5-4 and TRBJ2-3; 11 nucleotides align to TRBD2. This CDR3 is built from 15 residues. The J segment lost 3 bases and the V segment lost 5 bases, leaving 5 bases of the junction unmatched. Germline V gene data show CDR1 as SGHNT and CDR2 as YYREEE (reference sequence). The CDR3 coding sequence is TGTGCCAGCAGTGCAACTAGCGGGAGAACAGATACGCAGTATTTT. It translates to CASSATSGRTDTQYF.

This clonotype was observed a few times. V is TRBV20-1 and J is TRBJ2-7; 7 bases align to TRBD2. Germline V gives CDR1 DFQATT, CDR2 SNEGSKA (reference sequence). The CDR3 runs to 15 residues. The J segment lost 2 bases and the V segment lost 2 bases, leaving 9 bases of the junction unmatched. The CDR3 spells CSARPTGTITYEQYF. DNA of the CDR3: TGCAGTGCTAGACCGACCGGGACTATAACCTACGAGCAGTACTTC.

This chain links TRBV5-1 with TRBJ2-3, with D perhaps matching TRBD2 (5 bases). V was trimmed by 6 bases and J by 0 bases, leaving 17 bases between them. The CDR3 is 16 amino acids. The germline V gene encodes CDR1 SGHRS and CDR2 YFSETQ. CDR3 sequence: CASTRTLSGSTDTQYF. The DNA for the CDR3 is TGCGCCAGCACCCGCACCCTCAGCGGAAGCACAGATACGCAGTATTTT.

The chain combines TRBV6-1 with TRBJ2-7, with TRBD2 matching 8 bases. The CDR3 consists of 14 residues. Losses at the gene ends were 5 bases for V and 3 bases for J; bases not matched to a gene: 6. CDR1 MNHNS and CDR2 SASEGT come from the germline V gene. In nucleotides, the CDR3 is TGTGCCAGCAGTCTTAGCGGGATCCTCTACGAGCAGTACTTC. It specifies CASSLSGILYEQYF.

This clonotype has a count of ten or more. V is TRBV4-1 and J is TRBJ2-3, with 8 bases matching TRBD2. Losses at the gene ends were 0 bases for V and 4 bases for J; bases not matched to a gene: 3. Germline V gene sequence: CDR1 MGHRA, CDR2 YSYEKL. CDR3 length equals 15 residues. The CDR3 is CASSQDREGPDTQYF. The CDR3 nucleotides read TGCGCCAGCAGCCAAGATCGGGAGGGCCCAGATACGCAGTATTTT.

This clonotype has only a few counts. CDR3 sequence reads: CASSRTGTGDTQYF. The CDR3 DNA sequence: TGCGCCAGCAGCCGAACAGGGACGGGAGATACGCAGTATTTT. The chain has TRBV5-1 and TRBJ2-3; possibly TRBD1 for D (6 bases). Germline lookup yields CDR1 SGHRS and CDR2 YFSETQ. This CDR3 region has 14 residues. V was pared by 4 bases and J by 5 bases, with 14 bases between.

The chain links TRBV6-1 to TRBJ2-5; unclear D gene. The CDR3 has 13 residues. Looked up from germline, CDR1 is MNHNS and CDR2 is SASEGT. V gave up 6 bases and J gave up 4 bases, with 12 bases separating them. CDR3 sequence reads: CASSRTVTETQYF. The DNA for the CDR3 is TGTGCCAGCAGCCGAACAGTGACAGAGACCCAGTACTTC.

This clonotype was seen only a few times. The rearrangement uses TRBV3-1 and TRBJ2-2; possible D gene TRBD2, 6 bases. Germline assignment: CDR1 LGHDT and CDR2 YNNKEL (reference sequence). Trimming took 2 bases from V and 5 from J, leaving 9 bases between them. CDR3 size: 14 residues. The CDR3 nucleotides are TGTGCCAGCAGCCAATTTCGGGGGACCGGGGAGCTGTTTTTT. Its translation is CASSQFRGTGELFF.